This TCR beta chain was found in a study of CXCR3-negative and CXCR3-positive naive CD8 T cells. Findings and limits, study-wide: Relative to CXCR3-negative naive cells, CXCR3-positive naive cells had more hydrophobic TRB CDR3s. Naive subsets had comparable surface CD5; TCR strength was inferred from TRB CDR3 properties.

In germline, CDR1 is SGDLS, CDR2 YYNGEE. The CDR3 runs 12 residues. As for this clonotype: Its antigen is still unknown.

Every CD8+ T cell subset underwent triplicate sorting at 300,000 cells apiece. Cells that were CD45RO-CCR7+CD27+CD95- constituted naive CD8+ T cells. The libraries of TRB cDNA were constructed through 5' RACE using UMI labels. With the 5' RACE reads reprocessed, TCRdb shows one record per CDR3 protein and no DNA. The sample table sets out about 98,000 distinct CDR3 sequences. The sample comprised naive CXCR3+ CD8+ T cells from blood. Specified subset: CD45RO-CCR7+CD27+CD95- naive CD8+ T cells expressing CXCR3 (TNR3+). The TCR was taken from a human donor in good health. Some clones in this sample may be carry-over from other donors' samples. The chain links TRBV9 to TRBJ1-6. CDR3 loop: CASSVGDSPLHF.